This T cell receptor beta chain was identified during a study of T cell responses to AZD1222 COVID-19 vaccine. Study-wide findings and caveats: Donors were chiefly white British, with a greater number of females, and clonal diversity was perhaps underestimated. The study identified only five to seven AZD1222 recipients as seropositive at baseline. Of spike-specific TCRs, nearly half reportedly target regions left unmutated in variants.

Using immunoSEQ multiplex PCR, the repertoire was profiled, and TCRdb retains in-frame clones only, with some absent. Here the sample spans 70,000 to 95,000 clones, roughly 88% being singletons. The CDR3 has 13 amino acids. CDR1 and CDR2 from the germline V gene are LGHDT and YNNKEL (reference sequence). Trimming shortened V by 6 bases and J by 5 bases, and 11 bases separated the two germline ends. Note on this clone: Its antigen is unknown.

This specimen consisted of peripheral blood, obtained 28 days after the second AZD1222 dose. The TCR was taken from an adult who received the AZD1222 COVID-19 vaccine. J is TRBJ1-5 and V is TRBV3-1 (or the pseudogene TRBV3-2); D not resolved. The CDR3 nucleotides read TGTGCCAGCAGTGAACGCGGGGATCAGCCCCAGCATTTT. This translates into CASSERGDQPQHF.